These 2 T cell receptor beta chains were sequenced from one sample in a study of HIV-infected children after antiretroviral therapy interruption. Stated treatment: PENTA 11 planned treatment interruption arm or continuous ART arm. The TCR library was built from RNA with a 3' RACE protocol and unique molecular identifiers. TCRdb processed the 3' RACE reads anew with MiXCR; each CDR3 protein has one entry. The sample contains tens of thousands of distinct CDR3 sequences, 5% to 8% of which appear only once. This specimen was CD45RA+ CD4+ T cells from PBMCs, pooled from several time points, taken from a donor given antiretroviral therapy, either interrupted or continuous. Subset in this sample: naive CD4+ CD45RA+ CD45RO- T cells. All receptors come from a pool of human donors with HIV.

This clonotype was seen repeatedly, ten times or more. The gene calls are TRBV4-3 and TRBJ1-4, with TRBD1 identical over 9 bases. CDR3 length: 16 residues. Germline V gene lookup returns CDR1 LGHNA and CDR2 YSLEER. J was trimmed by 0 bases and V by 2 bases; bases with no gene match: 1. For the CDR3, the DNA is TGCGCCAGCAGCCAAACAGGGGGCACAACTAATGAAAAACTGTTTTTT. This codes for CASSQTGGTTNEKLFF.

This clonotype was detected many times. A read error may produce the germline difference seen at one junction end. The rearrangement links TRBV4-2 to TRBJ2-2; tentative D call: TRBD1 (5 bases). Germline V CDR1 and CDR2: LGHNA, YNFKEQ. The CDR3 runs to 17 residues. The CDR3 sequence: CASSQDRAGSNTGQLYF. CDR3 DNA: TGTGCCAGCAGCCAAGATCGGGCAGGGTCAAACACCGGGCAGCTCTACTTT.